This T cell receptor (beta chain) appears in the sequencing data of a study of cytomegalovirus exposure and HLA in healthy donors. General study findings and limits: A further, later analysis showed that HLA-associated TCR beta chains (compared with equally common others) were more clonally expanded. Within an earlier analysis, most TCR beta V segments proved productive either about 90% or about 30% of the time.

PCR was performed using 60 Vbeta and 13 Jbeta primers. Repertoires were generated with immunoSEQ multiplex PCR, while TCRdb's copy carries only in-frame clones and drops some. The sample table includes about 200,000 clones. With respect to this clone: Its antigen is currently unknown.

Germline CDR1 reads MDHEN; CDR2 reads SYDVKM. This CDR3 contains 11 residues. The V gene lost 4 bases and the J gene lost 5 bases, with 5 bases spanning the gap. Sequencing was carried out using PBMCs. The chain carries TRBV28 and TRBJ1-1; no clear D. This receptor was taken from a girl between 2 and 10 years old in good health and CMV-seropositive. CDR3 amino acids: CASSSGTEAFF. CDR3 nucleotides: TGTGCCAGCAGTTCGGGTACTGAAGCTTTCTTT.